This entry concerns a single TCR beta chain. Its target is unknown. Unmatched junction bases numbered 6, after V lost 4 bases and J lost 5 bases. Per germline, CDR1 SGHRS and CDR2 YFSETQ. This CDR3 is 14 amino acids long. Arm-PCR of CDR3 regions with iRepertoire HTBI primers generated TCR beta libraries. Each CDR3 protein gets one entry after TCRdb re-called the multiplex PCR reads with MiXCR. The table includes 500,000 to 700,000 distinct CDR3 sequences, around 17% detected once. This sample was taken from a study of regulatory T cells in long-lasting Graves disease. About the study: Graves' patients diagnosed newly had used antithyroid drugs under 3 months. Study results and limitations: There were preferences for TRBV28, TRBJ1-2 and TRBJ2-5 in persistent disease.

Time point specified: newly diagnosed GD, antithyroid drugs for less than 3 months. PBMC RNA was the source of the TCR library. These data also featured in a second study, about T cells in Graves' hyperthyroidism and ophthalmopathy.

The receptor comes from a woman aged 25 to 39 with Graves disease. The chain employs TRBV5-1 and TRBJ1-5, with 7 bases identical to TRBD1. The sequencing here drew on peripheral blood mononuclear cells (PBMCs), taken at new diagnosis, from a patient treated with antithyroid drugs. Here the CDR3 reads CASSPTGSDQPQHF. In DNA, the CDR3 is TGCGCCAGCAGCCCGACAGGGTCGGATCAGCCCCAGCATTTT.